Each of the 32 T cell receptor beta chains below was sequenced from the same sample in a study of T cells in tuberculosis. Time point: new active TB diagnosis, blood taken before or within 7 days of starting treatment. Data came from immunoSEQ multiplex PCR; TCRdb stores just in-frame clones and leaves some out. Altogether tens of thousands of clones are present, 92% being singletons, with the ten largest covering under 9%. The specimen was PBMCs, collected at tuberculosis diagnosis. The receptor source for this set is an adult with tuberculosis. Some clones in this sample may be carry-over from other donors' samples.

This clone was counted between two and nine times. The J gene is TRBJ2-3, the V gene TRBV6-4; 16 bases match TRBD2. The V segment lost 3 bases and the J segment 5 bases; nucleotides outside the gene matches: 5. From germline, CDR1 is MRHNA and CDR2 SNTAGT. The CDR3 is 17 amino acids. CDR3 DNA sequence: TGTGCCAGCAGTGAGGGACTAGCGGGGGGGCCCGGAGATACGCAGTATTTT. Its translation: CASSEGLAGGPGDTQYF.

V gene TRBV9 combines with J gene TRBJ2-7; 7 positions agree with TRBD1. CDR3 length: 13 amino acids. After removal of 4 bases from V and 5 bases from J, the junction contained 6 bases not matched to a gene. Germline V gene sequence: CDR1 SGDLS, CDR2 YYNGEE. Written as DNA, the CDR3 is TGTGCCAGCAGCCCCGGGACAGACCACGAGCAGTACTTC. Translated, it gives CASSPGTDHEQYF.

This chain joins TRBV11-2 and TRBJ1-3, with 8 bases matching TRBD1. In germline, CDR1 is SGHAT, CDR2 FQNNGV. This CDR3 region has 17 residues. J lost 4 bases, V lost 5 bases, and 13 bases had no gene match. The CDR3: CASSPNQLGQGGNTIYF. CDR3 sequence (DNA): TGTGCCAGCAGCCCCAATCAACTCGGACAGGGCGGAAACACCATATATTTT. The whole variable domain, filled in from reference TRBV11-2 and TRBJ1-3, reads EAGVAQSPRYKIIEKRQSVAFWCNPISGHATLYWYQQILGQGPKLLIQFQNNGVVDDSQLPKDRFSAERLKGVDSTLKIQPAKLEDSAVYLCASSPNQLGQGGNTIYFGEGSWLTVV.

This clone was observed a single time. The V call is TRBV11-2, the J call TRBJ1-2; D is perhaps TRBD1 (6 bases). V gave up 1 base and J gave up 5 bases, with 17 bases separating them. The CDR3 is made up of 16 amino acids. CDR1 and CDR2 from the germline V gene are SGHAT and FQNNGV. CDR3 nucleotide sequence: TGTGCCAGCAGCTTAGCGGTTCGGTACAGGGCATATGGCTACACCTTC. Its translation: CASSLAVRYRAYGYTF. The variable domain in full, with the rest retrieved from reference TRBV11-2 and TRBJ1-2, is EAGVAQSPRYKIIEKRQSVAFWCNPISGHATLYWYQQILGQGPKLLIQFQNNGVVDDSQLPKDRFSAERLKGVDSTLKIQPAKLEDSAVYLCASSLAVRYRAYGYTFGSGTRLTVV.

The count of this clone is one. This chain joins TRBV19 and TRBJ1-5, with a possible D match to TRBD1 (5 bases). CDR3 length: 16 residues. Trimming took off 7 bases at V and 0 bases at J, with 16 bases between the two ends. Germline assignment: CDR1 LNHDA and CDR2 SQIVND (reference sequence). CDR3 residues: CASTMGGFHSNQPQHF. In DNA, the CDR3 is TGTGCCAGTACCATGGGGGGGTTTCATAGCAATCAGCCCCAGCATTTT.

The chain uses TRBV18 and TRBJ2-7; TRBD1 matches at 8 bases. This CDR3 region has 15 residues. The germline gives CDR1 KGHSH, CDR2 LQKENI. Trimming took 3 bases from V and 1 from J; bases not matched to a gene: 5. In nucleotides, the CDR3 is TGTGCCAGCTCACCTTTCAGGACAGGGTCCTACGAGCAGTACTTC. Amino acids: CASSPFRTGSYEQYF.

V usage is TRBV2 and J usage is TRBJ2-3; 12 bases line up with TRBD2. CDR3 length: 22 residues. Trimming took 4 bases from V and 4 from J; bases not matched to a gene: 24. From germline, CDR1 is SNHLY and CDR2 FYNNEI. The CDR3 bases are TGTGCCAGCAGTGGGAATATCCCTAGCGGGGGGGCCCTTTTGGATTCCGCAGATACGCAGTATTTT. Protein product: CASSGNIPSGGALLDSADTQYF.

The V and J genes are TRBV5-6 and TRBJ1-2; D perhaps matches TRBD1 (6 bases). The CDR3 covers 13 residues. The germline V and J ends were trimmed by 3 bases and 4 bases, with 10 bases remaining between them. Germline CDR1 and CDR2: SGHDT and YYEEEE. CDR3 nucleotide sequence: TGTGCCAGCAGCTCGGACAGCCCCTATGGCTACACCTTC. Translating it yields CASSSDSPYGYTF.

The rearrangement links TRBV14 to TRBJ2-1; 7 nucleotides agree with TRBD2. CDR1 is SGHDN and CDR2 is FVKESK in the germline V gene. V shed 2 bases, J shed 4 bases, and the junction held 11 bases outside the gene matches. The CDR3 is made up of 17 amino acids. CDR3 coding DNA: TGTGCCAGCAGCCAAAATAGCGGGTGGGGATTTTACAATGAGCAGTTCTTC. Protein: CASSQNSGWGFYNEQFF.

This clone was counted only a few times. The chain joins TRBV10-3 to TRBJ2-7; D may be TRBD2 (6 bases). In germline, CDR1 is ENHRY, CDR2 SYGVKD. V dropped 2 bases and J dropped 3 bases, with 17 bases sitting between them. CDR3 length equals 16 residues. This CDR3 is CAISEPHGTGDYEQYF. CDR3 coding DNA: TGTGCCATCAGTGAGCCCCACGGAACGGGGGACTACGAGCAGTACTTC.

J is TRBJ2-7 and V is TRBV19; 8 bases map to TRBD2. The CDR3 runs 14 residues. The junction had 5 bases not matched to a gene; V was cut back by 5 bases and J by 2 bases. Germline V CDR1 and CDR2: LNHDA, SQIVND (reference sequence). CDR3 bases: TGTGCCAGTAGTGCGGCCGGGGGGGCCTACGAGCAGTACTTC. Amino acids: CASSAAGGAYEQYF. Looking up the rest from reference TRBV19 and TRBJ2-7 gives the full variable domain: DGGITQSPKYLFRKEGQNVTLSCEQNLNHDAMYWYRQDPGQGLRLIYYSQIVNDFQKGDIAEGYSVSREKKESFPLTVTSAQKNPTAFYLCASSAAGGAYEQYFGPGTRLTVT.

The chain employs TRBV27 and TRBJ1-1; D is perhaps TRBD1 (6 bases). The V end lost 6 bases, the J end lost 3 bases, and 14 bases lay between the germline ends. The CDR3 contains 14 residues. Germline lookup yields CDR1 MNHEY and CDR2 SMNVEV (reference sequence). The CDR3 reads CASSSNRDHTEAFF. CDR3 nucleotides: TGTGCCAGCAGCTCGAACAGGGATCACACTGAAGCTTTCTTT.

Of note for this clone: A read error may produce the germline difference seen at one junction end. The rearrangement joins TRBV5-8 to TRBJ1-4; 10 bases are a match to TRBD1. This CDR3 comprises 14 residues. In germline, CDR1 is SGHTS, CDR2 YDEGEE. CDR3 bases: TGTGCCAGCAGTTTGGGACAGGGGCGGGAAAAACTGTTTTTT. This sequence encodes CASSLGQGREKLFF.

The rearrangement links TRBV29-1 to TRBJ2-1; D uncertain. The V gene's germline CDR1 is SQVTM and CDR2 ANQGSEA. Trimming took 7 bases from V and 4 from J, leaving 11 bases between them. The CDR3 sequence is 12 residues long. The CDR3 protein is CSAAAVYNEQFF. CDR3 nucleotides: TGCAGCGCTGCGGCAGTTTACAATGAGCAGTTCTTC.

The rearrangement uses TRBV27 and TRBJ1-4; 9 nucleotides agree with TRBD1. CDR1 and CDR2 (germline): MNHEY, SMNVEV (reference sequence). Trimming removed 6 bases from V and 6 bases from J; junction bases left unmatched: 8. The CDR3 is made up of 15 amino acids. CDR3 coding DNA: TGTGCCAGCAGGGAGGCCGGGACAGGGTATGAAAAACTGTTTTTT. Translation: CASREAGTGYEKLFF.

The V and J genes are TRBV6-6 and TRBJ1-1; TRBD1 aligns across 7 bases. The CDR3 runs to 15 residues. Germline CDR1 and CDR2: MNHNY and SVGAGI (reference sequence). Unmatched junction bases numbered 16, after V lost 6 bases and J lost 9 bases. The CDR3 DNA follows: TGTGCCAGCAGGTTCCATGACCGGGACAGAGAAAAAGCTTTCTTT. Its translation is CASRFHDRDREKAFF.

The J gene is TRBJ2-7, the V gene TRBV18; TRBD1 aligns across 10 bases. The CDR3 length is 14 residues. Losses at the gene ends were 5 bases for V and 3 bases for J; bases not matched to a gene: 4. Per the germline V gene, CDR1 is KGHSH and CDR2 is LQKENI. DNA of the CDR3: TGTGCCAGCTCAGTGGACAGGGGGAACTACGAGCAGTACTTC. Its translation: CASSVDRGNYEQYF.

V gene TRBV29-1 combines with J gene TRBJ1-1, with a weak D call TRBD1 (5 bases). The V end was cut by 1 base, the J end by 8 bases, with 14 bases between. The CDR3 spans 13 residues. Germline lookup yields CDR1 SQVTM and CDR2 ANQGSEA. CDR3 nucleotide sequence: TGCAGCGTTGAAGTTTTAGGGGTTGGGGAAGCTTTCTTT. It codes for CSVEVLGVGEAFF.

The chain employs TRBV5-1 and TRBJ2-7; 7 nucleotides line up with TRBD1. Germline V gene sequence: CDR1 SGHRS, CDR2 YFSETQ. This CDR3 is built from 15 residues. V gave up 1 base and J gave up 4 bases; unmatched junction bases: 8. CDR3 loop: CASSLLGQDLYEQYF. DNA for the CDR3: TGCGCCAGCAGCTTGCTCGGACAGGATCTTTACGAGCAGTACTTC.

The table lists this clone with a few counts. The V gene is TRBV14, the J gene TRBJ2-3, with a weak D call TRBD2 (6 bases). Per germline, CDR1 SGHDN and CDR2 FVKESK. Deletions cut 2 bases from V and 5 bases from J, with 17 bases between. The CDR3 covers 16 residues. CDR3 DNA: TGTGCCAGCAGCCAAAATACGCTCCGGAGGGGAGATACGCAGTATTTT. Translated, it gives CASSQNTLRRGDTQYF.

The chain uses TRBV6-1 and TRBJ1-5; D gene unclear. CDR1 and CDR2 from the germline V gene are MNHNS and SASEGT. CDR3 length: 15 amino acids. V dropped 6 bases and J dropped 6 bases, with 18 bases sitting between them. CDR3 sequence: CASRFLQIPSQPQHF. In nucleotides, the CDR3 is TGTGCCAGCAGATTTCTACAGATCCCAAGTCAGCCCCAGCATTTT.

The chain joins TRBV6-5 to TRBJ1-1; 7 bases agree with TRBD1. Germline loops: CDR1 MNHEY, CDR2 SVGAGI. This CDR3 spans 13 amino acids. Trimming removed 0 bases from V and 6 bases from J; junction bases left unmatched: 1. The DNA for the CDR3 is TGTGCCAGCAGTTACTCAGGGACAGCTGAAGCTTTCTTT. Residues: CASSYSGTAEAFF.

The V call is TRBV6-5, the J call TRBJ2-2, with D perhaps TRBD2 (6 bases). The V end was cut by 3 bases, the J end by 6 bases, with 11 bases between. Per germline, CDR1 MNHEY and CDR2 SVGAGI. CDR3 length: 14 residues. The CDR3 spells CASSYGGVAGELFF. CDR3 nucleotides: TGTGCCAGCAGTTATGGCGGGGTCGCCGGGGAGCTGTTTTTT.

Remarks on this clone: The same CDR3 can be traced to other DNA sequences in this sample. The CDR3 loop reads CASSPQVHSYEQYF. CDR3 coding DNA: TGTGCCAGCAGCCCGCAGGTTCACTCCTACGAGCAGTACTTC. The chain couples TRBV2 to TRBJ2-7; no firm D call. The germline V and J ends were trimmed by 6 bases and 0 bases, with 12 bases remaining between them. Germline loops: CDR1 SNHLY, CDR2 FYNNEI. CDR3 length equals 14 residues.

The V and J genes are TRBV4-1 and TRBJ1-2; the match to TRBD1 covers 10 bases. With 6 bases clipped from V and 7 bases from J, the junction kept 8 bases outside the gene matches. The CDR3 sequence is 14 residues long. Germline V gene lookup returns CDR1 MGHRA and CDR2 YSYEKL. The CDR3 DNA reads as TGCGCCAGCAGACCCCCCGGGACAGGGGCTGGCTACACCTTC. This codes for CASRPPGTGAGYTF.

The chain links TRBV19 to TRBJ2-7; 8 positions agree with TRBD1. Germline assignment: CDR1 LNHDA and CDR2 SQIVND (reference sequence). This CDR3 comprises 14 residues. Losses at the gene ends were 4 bases for V and 2 bases for J; bases not matched to a gene: 4. CDR3 loop: CASSRDRTTYEQYF. CDR3 bases: TGTGCCAGTAGTAGGGACAGGACCACCTACGAGCAGTACTTC.

The chain joins TRBV27 to TRBJ2-7; 8 positions agree with TRBD1. The V gene's germline CDR1 is MNHEY and CDR2 SMNVEV (reference sequence). The J segment lost 6 bases and the V segment lost 5 bases, leaving 12 bases of the junction unmatched. This CDR3 spans 15 amino acids. Here the CDR3 DNA reads TGTGCCAGCAGTCCCTGGACAGGGTCGTTGGGCGAGCAGTACTTC. Translation: CASSPWTGSLGEQYF.

This clone was seen more than once but under ten times. This chain links TRBV5-4 with TRBJ2-7; TRBD1 aligns across 8 bases. Looked up from germline, CDR1 is SGHNT and CDR2 is YYREEE (reference sequence). The ends lost 3 bases at V and 3 bases at J; junction bases unmatched: 5. The CDR3 is made up of 14 amino acids. Here the CDR3 DNA reads TGTGCCAGCAGCTCACAGGGGGTCAGCTACGAGCAGTACTTC. It yields the protein CASSSQGVSYEQYF.

The rearrangement links TRBV6-8 to TRBJ2-2; 9 bases agree with TRBD1. With 8 bases clipped from V and 6 bases from J, the junction kept 7 bases outside the gene matches. The CDR3 runs 14 residues. Germline V CDR1 and CDR2: MNHGY, SAAAGT. The CDR3 DNA reads as TGTGCCAGCTCCCGGGACAGGGCCGCCGGGGAGCTGTTTTTT. Amino acid sequence: CASSRDRAAGELFF.

The chain has TRBV5-6 and TRBJ1-2; D remains ambiguous. This CDR3 is built from 15 residues. V lost 5 bases and J 2 bases, leaving 16 bases between the germline ends. Germline V gene data show CDR1 as SGHDT and CDR2 as YYEEEE. The CDR3 DNA reads TGTGCCAGCAGGATATTGGGCCCAGGAAACTATGGCTACACCTTC. It translates to CASRILGPGNYGYTF.

V is TRBV4-1 and J is TRBJ1-6, with D uncertain. The CDR3 consists of 13 residues. Germline V gives CDR1 MGHRA, CDR2 YSYEKL. V dropped 0 bases and J dropped 12 bases, with 9 bases sitting between them. CDR3 amino acids: CASSQDRELPLHF. The CDR3 nucleotides read TGCGCCAGCAGCCAAGATCGGGAGCTACCCCTCCACTTT.

The chain has TRBV6-1 and TRBJ1-2; D is uncertain. Germline CDR1 and CDR2: MNHNS and SASEGT. This CDR3 comprises 13 residues. Trimming took off 7 bases at V and 3 bases at J, with 12 bases between the two ends. CDR3 sequence reads: CASTPDEDYGYTF. The CDR3 nucleotides are TGTGCCAGCACCCCGGATGAGGACTATGGCTACACCTTC.